This T cell receptor (beta chain) was found in a study of T-cell reconstitution after alpha-beta-depleted transplantation in children. General study points: In patients about two months after transplant, alpha-beta T cells reportedly arose from several hundred expanded graft clones. From surviving recipient T cells and thymic progenitors came the high day-60 TCRbeta diversity observed in some patients.

This clonotype was recorded many times. The antigen remains undetermined. Molecular barcoding with unique molecular identifiers was used for the TCRbeta library. MiXCR, run by TCRdb on the PCR reads, gives a single entry per CDR3 protein. The sample lists over 450,000 distinct CDR3 sequences; 8% to 11% were seen once. The germline V gene encodes CDR1 MDHEN and CDR2 SYDVKM. After removal of 3 bases from V and 4 bases from J, the junction contained 7 bases not matched to a gene. The CDR3 sequence is 15 residues long. The receptor was derived from a child aged 2 to 15 with inherited bone marrow failure, due to receive a stem cell transplant. The V gene is TRBV28, the J gene TRBJ1-2; 8 positions agree with TRBD1. This specimen was PBMCs, taken before TCRalphabeta/CD19-depleted stem cell transplant. The CDR3 coding sequence is TGTGCCAGCAGTTTTTCTGGACAGGGCCTCTATGGCTACACCTTC. Translation: CASSFSGQGLYGYTF.